This T cell receptor (beta chain) originates from a study of T-cell reconstitution after alpha-beta-depleted transplantation in children. The study, taken as a whole, reports: Some patients' high day-60 TCRbeta diversity was attributed to recipient cells surviving conditioning. In patients about two months after transplant, alpha-beta T cells reportedly arose from several hundred expanded graft clones. Newly produced T cells mostly provided counts and TCRbeta diversity after one year, as hyperexpanded clones declined.

Unique molecular identifiers were incorporated when the TCRbeta library was constructed. In TCRdb, the PCR reads were re-called with MiXCR into one record per CDR3 protein. The sample comprises fewer than 550,000 distinct CDR3 sequences, roughly an eighth of which are singletons, and 14% rests with the top ten. Remarks on this clonotype: The antigen is unknown.

Trimming pared 7 bases from V and 2 bases from J, leaving 17 bases between. CDR1 is SQVTM and CDR2 is ANQGSEA in the germline V gene. This CDR3 contains 14 residues. The source material was PBMCs, mostly from graft donor cells, sampled 180 days after TCRalphabeta/CD19-depleted stem cell transplant. The genes are TRBV29-1 and TRBJ2-5, with D unclear. The sequence was obtained from a female patient younger than 10 who had a stem cell transplant for aplastic anemia, so the T cells may come from the graft donor. CDR3 in DNA: TGCAGCGCGCTTCGTTACAGAGATCAAGAGACCCAGTACTTC. The encoded protein is CSALRYRDQETQYF.